This T cell receptor (beta chain) was identified in a study of blood T cell repertoires in COVID-19. Overall study: Some COVID-19 samples were acute and others convalescent; all came from the United States, Italy and Spain. From T cells, B-cell-depleted T cells, or PBMCs came the material, which was cDNA or gDNA.

Per the original methods: Estimates of nucleated cell counts were drawn from the amplification of reference gene primers. TCRdb keeps only in-frame clones here, not all; method: immunoSEQ multiplex PCR. V and J calls and clone size are given by that table; D and trimming were obtained from the DNA. Among about 200,000 clones listed, 80% to 90% were seen once. This CDR3 comprises 16 residues. Trimming at V came to 0 bases and at J to 0 bases, leaving 1 base not matched to a gene. Germline lookup yields CDR1 SGHTA and CDR2 FQGNSA. Sequences were obtained from peripheral blood. This chain joins TRBV7-2 and TRBJ2-7; 11 bases match TRBD1. This clonotype originated in a man older than 75 with acute or convalescent COVID-19. CDR3 sequence reads: CASSLAGTGGSYEQYV. The DNA for the CDR3 is TGTGCCAGCAGCTTAGCCGGGACAGGGGGCTCCTACGAGCAGTACGTC.